The next 4 T cell receptor beta chains were all read from a single sample in a study of shared T cell receptors in the human thymus. Clones were read by immunoSEQ multiplex PCR, and TCRdb kept only the in-frame ones, dropping some. The data contain just under 550,000 clones, approximately 80% of them singletons. A further study also used this sample, focusing on human thymus T cells.

Sequenced material: thymocytes. The receptors here all came from a boy in the first two years of life with a congenital heart defect.

J is TRBJ2-5 and V is TRBV18; TRBD2 matches 10 bases. With V trimmed by 6 bases and J by 3 bases, 7 bases remained unmatched. The length of the CDR3 is 15 residues. Germline lookup yields CDR1 KGHSH and CDR2 LQKENI. The CDR3 coding sequence is TGTGCCAGCTCCCGACGCGGGACTAGCGAAGAGACCCAGTACTTC. Translation gives CASSRRGTSEETQYF. The variable domain in full, completed from reference TRBV18 and TRBJ2-5, reads NAGVMQNPRHLVRRRGQEARLRCSPMKGHSHVYWYRQLPEEGLKFMVYLQKENIIDESGMPKERFSAEFPKEGPSILRIQQVVRGDSAAYFCASSRRGTSEETQYFGPGTRLLVL.

The chain employs TRBV2 and TRBJ2-7; D may be TRBD2 (6 bases). CDR1 is SNHLY, CDR2 FYNNEI, per germline. This CDR3 contains 16 residues. The V end lost 6 bases, the J end lost 3 bases, and 21 bases lay between the germline ends. CDR3 bases: TGTGCCAGCAGCCCTCCCGGGGACTTCAAGGACTACGAGCAGTACTTC. It codes for CASSPPGDFKDYEQYF. Full variable domain (missing parts from reference TRBV2 and TRBJ2-7): EPEVTQTPSHQVTQMGQEVILRCVPISNHLYFYWYRQILGQKVEFLVSFYNNEISEKSEIFDDQFSVERPDGSNFTLKIRSTKLEDSAMYFCASSPPGDFKDYEQYFGPGTRLTVT.

This clone was seen a few times. The chain is built from TRBV4-2 and TRBJ2-7, with 9 bases identical to TRBD2. Trimming removed 1 base from V and 0 bases from J; junction bases left unmatched: 4. The CDR3 sequence is 16 residues long. Germline V gene sequence: CDR1 LGHNA, CDR2 YNFKEQ. As DNA, the CDR3 is TGTGCCAGCAGCCAAGCGGGCGGGAGGGCCTCCTACGAGCAGTACTTC. It translates to CASSQAGGRASYEQYF.

V is TRBV6-6 and J is TRBJ2-3, with unresolved D. The germline V and J ends were trimmed by 10 bases and 4 bases, with 18 bases remaining between them. CDR3 size: 14 residues. Germline values: CDR1 MNHNY, CDR2 SVGAGI (reference sequence). The CDR3, as DNA: TGTGCCACCCGGGTAAGAGGTAATCCAGATACGCAGTATTTT. This translates into CATRVRGNPDTQYF.